This paragraph reports one T cell receptor beta chain. Its target is unknown. V lost 3 bases and J lost 5, with 11 bases in between. Looked up from germline, CDR1 is LGHNA and CDR2 is YNFKEQ. This CDR3 has 14 amino acids. These data come from a study of T cell responses to AZD1222 COVID-19 vaccine. Study summary: Timing groups of about 4 and about 12 weeks for second doses were pooled. General study results and limits: Repertoire sampling happened only post peak T cell response. Vaccine-associated CD4 TCRs spanned spike, dominant at 160-218 and 743-854.

The data were produced by immunoSEQ multiplex PCR, yet TCRdb's version contains in-frame clones alone and is incomplete. The table shows approximately 100,000 clones, with around 90% occurring only once. The sequenced sample was peripheral blood, obtained on day 0 of AZD1222 vaccination. The TCR comes from an adult in good health. The chain is built from TRBV4-2 and TRBJ2-1, with D perhaps matching TRBD2 (6 bases). CDR3 sequence (DNA): TGTGCCAGCAGCCAGCCGGGAGCAAACAATGAGCAGTTCTTC. It is translated as CASSQPGANNEQFF.